This record covers a single TCR beta chain. Its binding antigen is unknown. The input lacks base qualities; no much larger clone sits a single base away. The sample belongs to a study of blood T cells in healthy people across ages (dated by TCRdb to between 2014 and 2017). Turning to the overall study: Template switching captured roughly one uniquely barcoded TCR beta cDNA molecule per two T cells in model experiments. Two additional independent replicas of 1 million unique cDNA reads from the same blood draw were analyzed for two donors (one aged 18 to 29 and one aged 80 or older). To avoid experimental bias, donors of different ages were distributed randomly across sequencing lanes. The study measured age-related changes in TCR beta repertoire diversity using deep sequencing normalized with unique cDNA molecular identifiers. Donors were grouped into four age groups: young (average roughly 15 years), middle-aged (39), aged (roughly 67) and long-lived (around 80). Overall study outcomes, separate from this receptor: Compared with the aged group, more naive CD4+ T cells, fewer expanded clones and increased TCR diversity were shown by the long-lived group, suggesting age selection. Conclusive comparison of naive and antigen-experienced compartments was prevented by the profiling of bulk unsorted PBMCs. Estimates of total diversity based on one million sequenced T cells were considered lower bounds and underestimates. As age increased, observed TCR beta diversity per million T cells dropped in a roughly linear way, and a significant reduction was already evident by age 40. A strong correlation was found between observed TCR beta diversity and the percentage of naive T cells measured by flow cytometry. Donor CMV infection status was unknown, potentially confounding age-related changes in expanded clonotypes.

Donors were a few dozen systemically healthy Caucasian individuals from Russia aged roughly 6 to 100 years. Ten milliliters of peripheral blood were collected from each donor into EDTA-treated Vacutainer tubes. Ficoll-Paque density-gradient centrifugation was used to isolate PBMCs, with at least 7 million per sample. Total RNA was extracted from PBMCs with Trizol reagent, with at least 6 micrograms obtained per sample. Naive CD45RAhigh/CD27high T cell percentages were measured by flow cytometry on a PBMC aliquot from every donor. The library came from 5' RACE. Sequencing instrument: Illumina HiSeq 2500. The second PCR ran for roughly 7 to 11 cycles and used a J-beta primer mix along with a sample-barcoded 5' primer. A unique molecular identifier was introduced onto each TCR beta cDNA molecule by a template-switch 5' adaptor carrying 12 random nucleotides. At least 2.5 million CDR3-containing paired-end reads were obtained from each sample. First-strand cDNA was synthesized from all RNA with the Mint cDNA synthesis kit, primed by a TRBC-specific oligonucleotide. Following uracil-DNA glycosylase treatment, a first 18-cycle PCR with universal primers M1SS and BC2_uni_R was performed on all cDNA. Turning to the authors' computational methods: Normalization of each sample was performed by random selection of 1 million high-quality reads, each carrying a distinct molecular identifier. Reads sharing molecular identifiers were discarded rather than binned into consensus sequences. CDR3 identification, clonotype clustering and error correction used MiTCR with a Q25 quality threshold and the strictest error-elimination algorithm. A nonparametric unseen species model with Euler transformation was used to estimate lower-bound total TCR beta diversity. TCRdb took the public reads, trimmed them with fastp at Q25, ran MiXCR for clone calling and kept in-frame beta chains. Entries that share a CDR3 protein sequence are merged under the most common genes and DNA. These V and J calls originate from TCRdb's pipeline instead of the authors' own analysis. The sample records over a million distinct CDR3 sequences, roughly 45% of which are singletons. Approximately 19% of the sample is held by the ten biggest clonotypes.

From cysteine to phenylalanine, the CDR3 is 14 amino acids long. Kept here is only the CDR3 DNA, which spans 42 bases and is read in frame from base 1. CDR1 MNHEY and CDR2 SMNVEV were looked up in the germline V gene (reference sequence). This TCR came from a woman between 55 and 75 years old in good health. The sequenced sample was blood. Recombination connected TRBV27 to TRBJ2-1; TRBD2 is a weak D gene call, 6 bases matching. The J call may be in error: the DNA end matches TRBJ2-7 better. The CDR3 corresponds to CASRGGISYNEQYF. The nucleotides read TGTGCCAGCAGAGGCGGGATATCCTACAATGAGCAGTACTTC.